This T cell receptor (beta chain) is from a study of blood T cell repertoires in COVID-19. This clone was found once. As handled by the study authors: Reference gene primer amplification in the assay estimated nucleated cell counts. Assay: immunoSEQ multiplex PCR; the TCRdb copy retains only in-frame clones and omits some. That table is the source of V, J and clone size, and D and trimming were worked out from the DNA. The data hold 270,000 or so clones, with 82% observed a single time. V lost 0 bases and J 2 bases, leaving 11 bases between the germline ends. There are 15 residues in the CDR3. The V gene's germline CDR1 is SGHKS and CDR2 YYEKEE (reference sequence).

The sample taken for sequencing was peripheral blood. The chain links TRBV5-5 to TRBJ1-2; a possible D gene is TRBD1 (5 bases). The TCR comes from a woman aged 18-29 years with acute or convalescent COVID-19. The CDR3 nucleotides read TGTGCCAGCAGCTTGGCAGGGAACCTCAACTATGGCTACACCTTC. Its translation: CASSLAGNLNYGYTF.